This T cell receptor beta chain was identified during a study of T cells in localized non-small cell lung cancer. The data were produced by immunoSEQ multiplex PCR, yet TCRdb's version contains in-frame clones alone and is incomplete. There are 30,000 to 40,000 clones in the sample; approximately 84% occur only once, and around 6.4% lies in the top ten. This TCR was sampled from a man aged 40-75 years with stage I lung adenocarcinoma. Sequencing was performed on peripheral blood, taken before any cancer treatment.

CDR3 nucleotide sequence: TGTGCCAGCAGTGTATTAGCGGGAGGTCTCCCCGCCAATGAGCAGTTCTTC. Its protein product is CASSVLAGGLPANEQFF. This chain joins TRBV6-1 and TRBJ2-1; 10 nucleotides match TRBD2. Unmatched junction bases numbered 12, after V lost 4 bases and J lost 6 bases. Germline V gene sequence: CDR1 MNHNS, CDR2 SASEGT. This CDR3 has 17 amino acids.